The rows below give T cell receptor beta chains drawn from one sample of a study of metastatic and nonmetastatic thyroid tumors. MiXCR was used by TCRdb to re-call the PCR reads. The sample lists about 24,000 clones; roughly a fifth were seen once. The specimen was blood. These receptors all stem from a female donor with papillary thyroid cancer or a benign thyroid nodule (not recorded which). Some clones in this sample may be carry-over from other donors' samples. CDR3s leave out the opening cysteine and the closing phenylalanine or tryptophan.

TRBJ2-6	TRBV7-2	ASSLETGLTSVLT
TRBJ2-1	TRBV6-4	ASIDSVTSHNEQF
TRBJ2-7	TRBV20-1	SAEAQGPYGEQY
TRBJ2-5	TRBV20-1	SARDRLAGAWYQETQY
TRBJ2-7	TRBV7-6	ASSLAPVSYEQY
TRBJ2-5	TRBV7-2	ASMWGVAPGETQY
TRBJ1-4	TRBV6-1	ASRKGHFNNEKLF
TRBJ2-7	TRBV10-3	ASRRDRTDEQY
TRBJ2-2	TRBV20-1	SARGLAGPITGELF
TRBJ1-1	TRBV7-2	ASSFLYTEAF
TRBJ1-5	TRBV6-1	ASMGGNQPQH
TRBJ1-1	TRBV7-6	ASSQGRGATESF
TRBJ2-3	TRBV20-1	SARAWASGGTDTQY
TRBJ2-1	TRBV20-1	SARELAVYNEQF
TRBJ2-5	TRBV5-1	ASSLGKTQY
TRBJ2-2	TRBV10-1	ASSEWATNTGELF
TRBJ1-2	TRBV9	ASSASGTGLGST
TRBJ2-2	TRBV5-1	ASSLRGDRTSGNTGELF
TRBJ2-2	TRBV29-1	SVSSGGVTGELF
TRBJ1-2	TRBV7-2	ASSSIQGANYGYT
TRBJ1-2	TRBV30	AWSVETGRTHNYGYT
TRBJ2-7	TRBV20-1	SAPSQRSSYEQY
TRBJ2-7	TRBV30	ACNGPQYEQY
TRBJ1-3	TRBV6-1	ASRTVSGNTIY
TRBJ2-1	TRBV28	ASRTRGLRTAYNEQF
TRBJ2-3	TRBV24-1	ATSGTHSDRGYTYTQY
TRBJ2-1	TRBV15	ATSRGKGTGMLNEQF
TRBJ1-1	TRBV7-9	ASIFNGNTEAL
TRBJ1-4	TRBV28	DFHEGGDEKLF
TRBJ1-3	TRBV11-2	ASSPSMSDSGGNTIY
TRBJ2-7	TRBV27	ASSPRRTYEQY
TRBJ2-7	TRBV20-1	SARDVAGEDEQY
TRBJ2-6	TRBV5-4	ASSMEDISGANVLT
TRBJ2-5	TRBV19	ASTPGGGEETQY
TRBJ2-7	TRBV28	ASSLPGQVHEQY
TRBJ2-1	TRBV7-9	ASSSGTSGNEQF
TRBJ2-2	TRBV4-1	ASSQDSLAANTGELF
TRBJ2-2	TRBV6-1	ASSLLAGEPGELF
TRBJ1-2	TRBV24-1	ATSDFGISYGYT
TRBJ1-1	TRBV12-3/TRBV12-4	ACSLRTASAAF
TRBJ1-2	TRBV28	ASSLYRGTEGYGYT
TRBJ1-5	TRBV6-1	ASSEGGGSNQPQH
TRBJ2-7	TRBV12-5	ASGGQTVLMEEQY
TRBJ2-6	TRBV20-1	SATDRGCTSGPNVLT
TRBJ1-6	TRBV11-2	ASSLTGPSYNSPLH
TRBJ2-7	TRBV7-8	ASSFSSSYEQY